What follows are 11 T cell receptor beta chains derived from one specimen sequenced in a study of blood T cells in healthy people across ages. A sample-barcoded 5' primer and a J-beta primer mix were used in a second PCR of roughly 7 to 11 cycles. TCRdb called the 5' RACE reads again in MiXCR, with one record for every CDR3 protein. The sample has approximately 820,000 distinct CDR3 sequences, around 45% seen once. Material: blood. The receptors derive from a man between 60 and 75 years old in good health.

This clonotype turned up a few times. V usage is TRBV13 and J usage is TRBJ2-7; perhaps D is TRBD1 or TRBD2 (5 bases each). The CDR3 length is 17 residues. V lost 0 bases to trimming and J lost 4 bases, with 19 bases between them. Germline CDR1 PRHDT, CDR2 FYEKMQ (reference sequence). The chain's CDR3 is CASSLGPGRGGLYEQYF. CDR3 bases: TGTGCCAGCAGCTTAGGTCCGGGACGGGGCGGTCTTTACGAGCAGTACTTC.

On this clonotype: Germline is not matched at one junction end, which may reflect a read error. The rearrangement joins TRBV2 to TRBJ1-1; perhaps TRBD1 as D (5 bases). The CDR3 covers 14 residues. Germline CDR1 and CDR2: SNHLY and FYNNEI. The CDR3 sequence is CAGSEVGTSVEAFF. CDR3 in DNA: TGTGCCGGCAGTGAAGTTGGGACCTCGGTTGAAGCTTTCTTT.

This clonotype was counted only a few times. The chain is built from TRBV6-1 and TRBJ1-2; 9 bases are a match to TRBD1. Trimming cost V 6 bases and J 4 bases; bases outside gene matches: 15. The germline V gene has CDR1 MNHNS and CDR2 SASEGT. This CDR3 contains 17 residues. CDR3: CASSPAVGDRAGYGYTF. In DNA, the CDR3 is TGTGCCAGCAGCCCAGCAGTCGGGGACAGGGCCGGCTATGGCTACACCTTC.

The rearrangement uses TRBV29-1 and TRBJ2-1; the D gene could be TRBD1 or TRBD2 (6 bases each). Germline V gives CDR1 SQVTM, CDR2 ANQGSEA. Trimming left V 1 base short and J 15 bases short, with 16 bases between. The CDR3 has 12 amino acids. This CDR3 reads CSVEVVGGTGFF. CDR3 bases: TGCAGCGTTGAAGTGGTCGGGGGCACGGGGTTCTTC.

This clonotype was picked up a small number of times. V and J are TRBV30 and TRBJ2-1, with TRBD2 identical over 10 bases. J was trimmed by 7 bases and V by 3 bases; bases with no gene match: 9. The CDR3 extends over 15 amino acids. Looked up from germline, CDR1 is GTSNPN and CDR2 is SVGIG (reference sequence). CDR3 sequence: CAWRWGSGGPNEQFF. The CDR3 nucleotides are TGTGCCTGGAGATGGGGTAGCGGGGGGCCAAATGAGCAGTTCTTC.

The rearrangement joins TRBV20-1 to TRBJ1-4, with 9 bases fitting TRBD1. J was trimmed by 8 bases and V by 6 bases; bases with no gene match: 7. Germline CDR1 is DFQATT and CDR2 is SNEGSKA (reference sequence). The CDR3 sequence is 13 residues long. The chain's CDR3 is CSALDRGGEKLFF. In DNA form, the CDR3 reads TGCAGTGCCCTGGACAGGGGTGGAGAAAAACTGTTTTTT.

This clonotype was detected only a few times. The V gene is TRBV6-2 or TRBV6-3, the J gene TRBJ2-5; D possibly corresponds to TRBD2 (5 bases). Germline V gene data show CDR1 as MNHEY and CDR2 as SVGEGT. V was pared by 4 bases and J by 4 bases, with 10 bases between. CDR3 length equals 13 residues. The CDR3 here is CASSFRRGETQYF. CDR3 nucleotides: TGTGCCAGCAGTTTCCGACGGGGAGAGACCCAGTACTTC.

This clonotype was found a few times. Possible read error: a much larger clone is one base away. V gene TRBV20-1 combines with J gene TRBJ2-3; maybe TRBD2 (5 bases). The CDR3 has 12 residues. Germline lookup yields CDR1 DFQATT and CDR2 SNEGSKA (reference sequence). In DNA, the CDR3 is TGCAGCGCTAGTCGGGGAACAGATACGCAGTATTTT. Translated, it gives CSASRGTDTQYF.

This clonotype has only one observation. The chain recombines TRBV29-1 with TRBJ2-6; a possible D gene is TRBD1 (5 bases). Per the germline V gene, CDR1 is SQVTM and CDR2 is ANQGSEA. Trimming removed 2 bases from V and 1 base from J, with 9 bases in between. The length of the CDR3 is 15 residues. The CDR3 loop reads CSVEWQGSGANVLTF. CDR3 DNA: TGCAGCGTTGAATGGCAGGGATCTGGGGCCAACGTCCTGACTTTC.

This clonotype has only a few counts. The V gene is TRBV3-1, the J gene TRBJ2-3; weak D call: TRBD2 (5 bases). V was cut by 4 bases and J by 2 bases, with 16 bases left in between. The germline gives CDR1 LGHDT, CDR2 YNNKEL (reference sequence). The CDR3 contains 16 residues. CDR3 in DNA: TGTGCCAGCAGCCCCTTGTGGTCTAGCAACACAGATACGCAGTATTTT. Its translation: CASSPLWSSNTDTQYF.

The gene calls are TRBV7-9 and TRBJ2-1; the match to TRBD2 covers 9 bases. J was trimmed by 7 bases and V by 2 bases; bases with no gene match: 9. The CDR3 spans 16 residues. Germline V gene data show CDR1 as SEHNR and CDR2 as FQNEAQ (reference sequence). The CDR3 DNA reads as TGTGCCAGCAGCTTAACCGGGACTAGCCTGAGGAATGAGCAGTTCTTC. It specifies CASSLTGTSLRNEQFF.